Here is one TCR beta chain with its context. Its target is not known. The data derive from a study of T cell responses to AZD1222 COVID-19 vaccine. Study observations and caveats: Spike-specific TCRs gained breadth and depth after people received two AZD1222 doses. Repertoire sampling was restricted to post-peak T cell response timepoints. Clonal diversity was possibly underestimated; the donors were predominantly white British and more often female.

This table comes from immunoSEQ multiplex PCR, and its TCRdb copy is limited to in-frame clones, with some not included. The sample holds about 120,000 clones; 75% to 90% are singletons and the top ten take 2.4%. Germline CDR1 and CDR2: SGHDN and FVKESK. CDR3 length equals 15 residues. V shed 0 bases and J shed 3 bases, with 12 bases lying between them. Sequencing was performed on peripheral blood, taken on day 0 of AZD1222 vaccination. This sequence joins TRBV14 and TRBJ2-7; D possibly corresponds to TRBD2 (6 bases). The TCR was taken from an adult in good health. CDR3: CASSQEGGRGYEQYF. The CDR3 DNA reads TGTGCCAGCAGCCAAGAAGGAGGGAGAGGCTACGAGCAGTACTTC.